This T cell receptor beta chain was retrieved from a study of cytomegalovirus exposure and HLA in healthy donors. PCR used 60 Vbeta primers and 13 Jbeta primers. Using immunoSEQ multiplex PCR, the repertoire was profiled, and TCRdb retains in-frame clones only, with some absent. Of about 120,000 clones in the sample, 70% to 80% were seen once. The CDR3 has 14 amino acids, counting both end residues. Germline CDR1 is WNHNN and CDR2 is SYGVQD (reference sequence). On this clone: Without the conserved terminal phenylalanine or tryptophan, this CDR3 likely stems from a read error. No DNA is shown, since the ends of the CDR3 on it are uncertain; the CDR3 is the one TCRdb lists.

The source is a woman between 18 and 29 years old in good health and CMV-seronegative. The chain joins TRBV10-1 to TRBJ1-1; TRBD1 is the table's D call, not checked against the DNA. The sequenced material came from PBMCs. The CDR3 protein is CASSEGQVNTEALV.